The 11 T cell receptor beta chains listed next were all sequenced from one sample in a study of blood T cell repertoires in COVID-19. Some clones are missing from TCRdb's copy, which holds only in-frame ones; the method was immunoSEQ multiplex PCR. The sample yields under 250,000 clones, roughly nine tenths seen once. Specimen: peripheral blood. Receptor source: a man aged 55 to 69 with acute or convalescent COVID-19.

This chain uses TRBV6-5 with TRBJ2-3, with TRBD2 matching 9 bases. The CDR3 has 14 amino acids. V gave up 7 bases and J gave up 3 bases; unmatched junction bases: 5. Looked up from germline, CDR1 is MNHEY and CDR2 is SVGAGI. CDR3 region: CASTPLAGTDTQYF. The CDR3 DNA is TGTGCCAGCACCCCACTAGCGGGTACAGATACGCAGTATTTT.

This chain joins TRBV12-3 or TRBV12-4 and TRBJ1-1; D is possibly TRBD1 (6 bases). V was clipped by 3 bases and J by 5 bases, with 10 bases between them. The CDR3 has 13 residues. CDR3 in amino acids: CASSLGAETEAFF. The DNA of the CDR3 is TGTGCCAGCAGTTTGGGGGCCGAGACTGAAGCTTTCTTT.

V is TRBV29-1 and J is TRBJ2-1; 9 positions agree with TRBD2. Trimming at V came to 3 bases and at J to 8 bases, leaving 2 bases not matched to a gene. Germline CDR1 reads SQVTM; CDR2 reads ANQGSEA. This CDR3 comprises 12 residues. The CDR3 region has the DNA TGCAGCGTTGAGGGACTAGCCGATGAGCAGTTCTTC. Translation gives CSVEGLADEQFF.

The chain uses TRBV5-5 and TRBJ2-7, with 8 positions matching TRBD2. CDR1 is SGHKS and CDR2 is YYEKEE in the germline V gene (reference sequence). The ends lost 4 bases at V and 4 bases at J; junction bases unmatched: 7. The CDR3 loop spans 14 amino acids. The DNA for the CDR3 is TGTGCCAGCAGCCCTAGAACTAGCGGATACGAGCAGTACTTC. It is translated as CASSPRTSGYEQYF.

The sample holds one count of this clone. This chain uses TRBV6-2 or TRBV6-3 with TRBJ1-1; no firm D call. Deletions cut 2 bases from V and 6 bases from J, with 4 bases between. CDR3 length: 11 amino acids. Germline assignment: CDR1 MNHEY and CDR2 SVGEGT. The CDR3 loop is CASSYTAEAFF. The CDR3 bases are TGTGCCAGCAGTTACACGGCTGAAGCTTTCTTT.

The J gene is TRBJ2-1, the V gene TRBV27, with 7 bases identical to TRBD2. Trimming cost V 5 bases and J 7 bases; bases outside gene matches: 11. The germline CDR1 and CDR2 sequences are MNHEY and SMNVEV (reference sequence). The CDR3 has 15 amino acids. This chain's CDR3 is CASSLYLTSRNEQFF. The CDR3 coding sequence is TGTGCCAGCAGTCTCTATTTGACTAGCAGGAATGAGCAGTTCTTC.

This rearrangement joins TRBV19 to TRBJ1-1, with no clear D. The V and J ends lost 7 bases and 0 bases respectively, with 9 bases between them. The CDR3 contains 13 residues. Per germline, CDR1 LNHDA and CDR2 SQIVND (reference sequence). The CDR3 coding sequence is TGTGCCAGTACTCCCCGGGTGAACACTGAAGCTTTCTTT. Protein: CASTPRVNTEAFF.

The chain has TRBV6-5 and TRBJ1-5, with a possible D match to TRBD1 (6 bases). V was trimmed by 7 bases and J by 3 bases, leaving 10 bases between them. The length of the CDR3 is 13 residues. The V gene's germline CDR1 is MNHEY and CDR2 SVGAGI. The chain's CDR3 is CASIGQNNQPQHF. The CDR3 DNA is TGTGCCAGCATCGGACAGAACAATCAGCCCCAGCATTTT.

The chain recombines TRBV30 with TRBJ2-1; the match to TRBD2 covers 10 bases. The CDR3 totals 16 residues. The V and J ends lost 4 bases and 6 bases, in that order; junction bases with no gene match: 12. Germline V gene lookup returns CDR1 GTSNPN and CDR2 SVGIG (reference sequence). The CDR3 bases are TGTGCCTGGAAGGAACTTATTGTAGCGGGAGGCAATGAGCAGTTCTTC. Translation gives CAWKELIVAGGNEQFF.

The chain combines TRBV6-5 with TRBJ2-7, with TRBD2 as a possible D gene (5 bases). CDR1 is MNHEY, CDR2 SVGAGI, per germline. V was pared by 0 bases and J by 2 bases, with 8 bases between. This CDR3 contains 14 residues. DNA for the CDR3: TGTGCCAGCAGTTACTCCGGACTGGCCTACGAGCAGTACTTC. Protein product: CASSYSGLAYEQYF.

The CDR3 loop is CASSPLNSWGQQPSGANVLTF. CDR3 nucleotides: TGTGCCAGCAGCCCCCTAAATTCTTGGGGACAGCAACCCTCTGGGGCCAACGTCCTGACTTTC. J is TRBJ2-6 and V is TRBV7-3; the match to TRBD1 covers 7 bases. The length of the CDR3 is 21 residues. The junction had 19 bases not matched to a gene; V was cut back by 5 bases and J by 0 bases. Germline CDR1 is SGHTA and CDR2 is FQGTGA.